Each of the 13 T cell receptor beta chains below was sequenced from the same sample in a study of T cell responses to AZD1222 COVID-19 vaccine. Sequencing was performed with immunoSEQ multiplex PCR; in TCRdb, only in-frame clones are kept and a portion is missing. Counted here are roughly 140,000 clones, under 95% occurring once; the ten biggest clones make up approximately 5.2%. The sequencing used peripheral blood, collected on day 0 of AZD1222 vaccination. These receptors were taken from an adult in good health.

J is TRBJ1-1 and V is TRBV4-2; D gene uncertain. The length of the CDR3 is 13 residues. Trimming cost V 0 bases and J 8 bases, with 10 bases left between them. Germline CDR1 is LGHNA and CDR2 is YNFKEQ. The CDR3 spells CASSQEGVGEAFF. The CDR3 DNA follows: TGTGCCAGCAGCCAAGAAGGCGTCGGAGAAGCTTTCTTT.

The rearrangement joins TRBV7-9 to TRBJ2-3, with D perhaps TRBD2 (6 bases). Germline CDR1 and CDR2: SEHNR and FQNEAQ (reference sequence). V dropped 5 bases and J dropped 2 bases, with 20 bases sitting between them. The CDR3 loop spans 17 amino acids. Here the CDR3 reads CASSLAGTEYLTDTQYF. The CDR3 DNA reads as TGTGCCAGCAGCCTTGCGGGGACGGAATACCTCACAGATACGCAGTATTTT.

The chain has TRBV5-1 and TRBJ1-6, with D unclear. The CDR3 consists of 14 residues. Germline loops: CDR1 SGHRS, CDR2 YFSETQ. Trimming took 0 bases from V and 9 from J, leaving 10 bases between them. The CDR3 nucleotides are TGCGCCAGCAGCTTGGAGGGTTTGGGTTCACCCCTCCACTTT. Residues: CASSLEGLGSPLHF.

The genes are TRBV18 and TRBJ2-3, with D uncertain. The CDR3 has 11 residues. The V end lost 8 bases, the J end lost 1 base, and 4 bases lay between the germline ends. Germline CDR1 and CDR2: KGHSH and LQKENI. CDR3 region: CASRRTDTQYF. As DNA, the CDR3 is TGTGCCAGCCGTCGCACAGATACGCAGTATTTT. Based on the CDR3 plus reference TRBV18 and TRBJ2-3, the full variable domain is NAGVMQNPRHLVRRRGQEARLRCSPMKGHSHVYWYRQLPEEGLKFMVYLQKENIIDESGMPKERFSAEFPKEGPSILRIQQVVRGDSAAYFCASRRTDTQYFGPGTRLTVL.

The chain carries TRBV6-6 and TRBJ1-1; TRBD1 is a possible D gene (5 bases). Trimming shortened V by 7 bases and J by 4 bases, and 13 bases separated the two germline ends. CDR1 is MNHNY, CDR2 SVGAGI, per germline (reference sequence). The CDR3 has 13 residues. The CDR3 protein is CASTAGRVTEAFF. CDR3 nucleotides: TGTGCCAGCACGGCAGGGAGGGTCACTGAAGCTTTCTTT.

J is TRBJ1-3 and V is TRBV29-1, with 7 nucleotides matching TRBD1. The V segment lost 4 bases and the J segment 2 bases; nucleotides outside the gene matches: 14. The CDR3 sequence is 17 residues long. Germline CDR1 SQVTM, CDR2 ANQGSEA. The CDR3 nucleotides are TGCAGCGTTGCCGCTCCTGTACAGGGGAAAGCTGGAAACACCATATATTTT. Protein product: CSVAAPVQGKAGNTIYF.

V and J are TRBV3-1 (or the pseudogene TRBV3-2) and TRBJ2-6; D gene unclear. Trimming took 4 bases from V and 0 from J, leaving 4 bases between them. The CDR3 spans 14 residues. The germline CDR1 and CDR2 sequences are LGHDT and YNNKEL (reference sequence). The CDR3 DNA is TGTGCCAGCAGCCCGGGCTCTGGGGCCAACGTCCTGACTTTC. Translating it yields CASSPGSGANVLTF.

This rearrangement joins TRBV6-2 or TRBV6-3 to TRBJ1-1; D gene uncertain. This CDR3 contains 13 residues. V gave up 2 bases and J gave up 1 base, with 5 bases separating them. Germline V CDR1 and CDR2: MNHEY, SVGEGT. This chain's CDR3 is CASSYTANTEAFF. The DNA of the CDR3 is TGTGCCAGCAGTTACACAGCGAACACTGAAGCTTTCTTT.

CDR3 sequence reads: CASSPGHRVRPYNSPLHF. CDR3 DNA sequence: TGTGCCAGCTCACCAGGCCACAGGGTGAGGCCCTATAATTCACCCCTCCACTTT. The chain carries TRBV18 and TRBJ1-6, with D perhaps matching TRBD1 (6 bases). V lost 2 bases and J lost 2, with 16 bases in between. Germline values: CDR1 KGHSH, CDR2 LQKENI. This CDR3 has 18 amino acids.

J is TRBJ1-5 and V is TRBV5-8; weak D call: TRBD1 (5 bases). Germline CDR1 reads SGHTS; CDR2 reads YDEGEE. The CDR3 extends over 15 amino acids. Trimming took off 6 bases at V and 3 bases at J, with 16 bases between the two ends. The CDR3 DNA reads as TGTGCCAGCACCCTCTTAAGGGACTCCAATCAGCCCCAGCATTTT. Its protein is CASTLLRDSNQPQHF.

CDR3 bases: TGTGCCAGCAGCTTCCGAGATGGCTACACCTTC. It codes for CASSFRDGYTF. The chain combines TRBV11-2 with TRBJ1-2; no definite D call. Looked up from germline, CDR1 is SGHAT and CDR2 is FQNNGV. The CDR3 is 11 amino acids. V lost 3 bases, J lost 6 bases, and 5 bases lay in between. Full variable domain (outside the CDR3, taken from reference TRBV11-2 and TRBJ1-2): EAGVAQSPRYKIIEKRQSVAFWCNPISGHATLYWYQQILGQGPKLLIQFQNNGVVDDSQLPKDRFSAERLKGVDSTLKIQPAKLEDSAVYLCASSFRDGYTFGSGTRLTVV.

This rearrangement joins TRBV7-9 to TRBJ1-1; D may be TRBD1 (6 bases). The germline CDR1 and CDR2 sequences are SEHNR and FQNEAQ (reference sequence). The CDR3 runs 14 residues. Between the trimmed V and J ends, which lost 3 bases and 7 bases, there was a span of 15 bases. The CDR3 protein is CASSLGGGNGEAFF. The DNA of the CDR3 is TGTGCCAGCAGCTTGGGGGGCGGTAACGGTGAAGCTTTCTTT.

The J gene is TRBJ1-2, the V gene TRBV6-6; tentatively, D is TRBD1 (6 bases). V lost 6 bases, J lost 2 bases, and 19 bases lay in between. This CDR3 has 16 residues. CDR1 and CDR2 from the germline V gene are MNHNY and SVGAGI (reference sequence). The CDR3 coding sequence is TGTGCCAGCAGCTCCTATCGGACAGCTGAAAACTATGGCTACACCTTC. Its translation: CASSSYRTAENYGYTF.